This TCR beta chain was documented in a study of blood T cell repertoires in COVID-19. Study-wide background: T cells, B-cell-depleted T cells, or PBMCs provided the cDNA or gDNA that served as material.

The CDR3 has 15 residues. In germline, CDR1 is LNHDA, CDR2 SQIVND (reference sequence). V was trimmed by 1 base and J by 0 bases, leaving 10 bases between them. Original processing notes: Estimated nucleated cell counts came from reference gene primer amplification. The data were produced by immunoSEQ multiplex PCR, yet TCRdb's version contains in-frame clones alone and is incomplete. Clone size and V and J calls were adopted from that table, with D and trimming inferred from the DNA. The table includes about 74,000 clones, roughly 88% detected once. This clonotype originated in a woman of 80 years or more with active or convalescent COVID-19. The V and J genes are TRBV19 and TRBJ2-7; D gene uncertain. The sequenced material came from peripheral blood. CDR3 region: CASSIGALSSYEQYF. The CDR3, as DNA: TGTGCCAGTAGTATAGGAGCCCTTAGCTCCTACGAGCAGTACTTC.